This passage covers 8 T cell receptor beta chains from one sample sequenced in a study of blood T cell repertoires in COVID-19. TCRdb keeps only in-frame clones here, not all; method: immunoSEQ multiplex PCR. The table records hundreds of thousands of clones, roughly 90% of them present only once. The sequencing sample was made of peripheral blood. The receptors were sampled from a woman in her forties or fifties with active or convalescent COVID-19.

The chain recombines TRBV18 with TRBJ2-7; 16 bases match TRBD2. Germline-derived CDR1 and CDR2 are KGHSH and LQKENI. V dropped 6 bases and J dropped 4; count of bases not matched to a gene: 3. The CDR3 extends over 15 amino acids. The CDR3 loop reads CASSGTSGGAYEQYF. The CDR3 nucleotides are TGTGCCAGCTCCGGGACTAGCGGGGGGGCTTACGAGCAGTACTTC.

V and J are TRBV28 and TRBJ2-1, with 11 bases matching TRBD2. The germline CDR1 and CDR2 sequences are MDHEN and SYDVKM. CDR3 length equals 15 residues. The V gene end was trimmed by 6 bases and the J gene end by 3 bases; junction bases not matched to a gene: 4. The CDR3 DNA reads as TGTGCCAGCAGATCCACTAGCGGGAGCTACAATGAGCAGTTCTTC. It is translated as CASRSTSGSYNEQFF.

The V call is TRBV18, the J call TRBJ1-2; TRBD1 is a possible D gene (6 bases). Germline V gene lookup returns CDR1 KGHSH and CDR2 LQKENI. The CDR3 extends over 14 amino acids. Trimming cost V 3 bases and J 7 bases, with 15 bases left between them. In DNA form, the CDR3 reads TGTGCCAGCTCACCCCGGGACACTCCGCGTGGCTACACCTTC. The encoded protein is CASSPRDTPRGYTF.

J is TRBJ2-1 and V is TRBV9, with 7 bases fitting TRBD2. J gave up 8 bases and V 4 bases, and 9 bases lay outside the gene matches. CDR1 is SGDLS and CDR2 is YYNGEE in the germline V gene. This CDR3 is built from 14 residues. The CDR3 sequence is CASSWRGSEDEQFF. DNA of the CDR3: TGTGCCAGCAGCTGGCGCGGGAGTGAGGATGAGCAGTTCTTC.

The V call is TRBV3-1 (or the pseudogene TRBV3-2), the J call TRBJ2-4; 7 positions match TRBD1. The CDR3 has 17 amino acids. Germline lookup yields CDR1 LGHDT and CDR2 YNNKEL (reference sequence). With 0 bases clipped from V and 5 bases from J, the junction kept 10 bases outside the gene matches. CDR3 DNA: TGTGCCAGCAGCCAAGAGTTTGAGGGGGCAATGGAAAACATTCAGTACTTC. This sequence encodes CASSQEFEGAMENIQYF.

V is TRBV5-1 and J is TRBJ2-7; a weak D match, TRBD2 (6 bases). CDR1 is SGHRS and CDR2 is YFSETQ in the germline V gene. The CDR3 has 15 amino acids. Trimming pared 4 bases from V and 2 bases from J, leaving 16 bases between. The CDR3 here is CASSRNRDSAYEQYF. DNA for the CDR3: TGCGCCAGCAGCCGGAACCGGGACTCCGCCTACGAGCAGTACTTC.

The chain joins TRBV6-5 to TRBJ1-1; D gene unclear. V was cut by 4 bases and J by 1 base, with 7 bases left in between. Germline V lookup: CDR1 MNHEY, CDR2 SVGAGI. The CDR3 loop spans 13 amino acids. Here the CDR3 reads CASSSRANTEAFF. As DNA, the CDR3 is TGTGCCAGCAGTTCGAGGGCGAACACTGAAGCTTTCTTT.

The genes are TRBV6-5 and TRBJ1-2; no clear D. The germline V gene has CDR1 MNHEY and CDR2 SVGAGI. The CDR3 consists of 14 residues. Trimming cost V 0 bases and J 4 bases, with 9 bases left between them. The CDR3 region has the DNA TGTGCCAGCAGTTACTCCGGGGAAAGCTATGGCTACACCTTC. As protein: CASSYSGESYGYTF.